This T cell receptor beta chain came from a study of blood T cell repertoires in COVID-19. The assay was immunoSEQ multiplex PCR, and TCRdb's table has in-frame clones only and misses some. The repertoire holds about 460,000 clones, with about 85% as singletons. J lost 4 bases, V lost 3 bases, and 5 bases had no gene match. The CDR3 length is 15 residues. Germline V gene data show CDR1 as KGHSH and CDR2 as LQKENI. This clone was picked up one time. The sequenced material came from PBMCs or T cells enriched from blood (not recorded which). This chain joins TRBV18 and TRBJ1-4; 7 positions agree with TRBD1. This TCR was recovered from a woman aged 55-70 years who had recovered from COVID-19. The CDR3 nucleotides read TGTGCCAGCTCACCGGGACAGTCCGATAATGAAAAACTGTTTTTT. This translates into CASSPGQSDNEKLFF. Based on the CDR3 plus reference TRBV18 and TRBJ1-4, the full variable domain is NAGVMQNPRHLVRRRGQEARLRCSPMKGHSHVYWYRQLPEEGLKFMVYLQKENIIDESGMPKERFSAEFPKEGPSILRIQQVVRGDSAAYFCASSPGQSDNEKLFFGSGTQLSVL.